One sample yielded the 17 T cell receptor beta chains listed below, sequenced in a study of regulatory T cells in long-lasting Graves disease. Described time point: persistent/refractory GD, antithyroid drugs over 5 years with positive TRAb. PBMC-derived RNA was used for the TCR library. Building the TCR beta libraries relied on iRepertoire HTBI primers, and CDR3 regions underwent Arm-PCR. TCRdb reanalysed the multiplex PCR reads using MiXCR and keeps one entry per CDR3 protein. Altogether fewer than 600,000 distinct CDR3 sequences are present, about 20% being singletons, with the ten largest covering about an eighth. The sample consisted of peripheral blood mononuclear cells (PBMCs), taken when the disease was refractory, from a patient treated with antithyroid drugs. The receptor set was obtained from a female donor with Graves disease.

This clonotype was seen many times. The V gene is TRBV10-3, the J gene TRBJ1-1; 9 bases line up with TRBD1. Germline CDR1 ENHRY, CDR2 SYGVKD. There are 14 residues in the CDR3. Losses at the gene ends were 6 bases for V and 4 bases for J; bases not matched to a gene: 6. The CDR3 loop reads CAISPGQGSTEAFF. DNA for the CDR3: TGTGCCATCAGCCCTGGACAGGGGAGCACTGAAGCTTTCTTT.

The V and J genes are TRBV7-2 and TRBJ1-5; TRBD1 matches at 10 bases. V shed 5 bases, J shed 3 bases, and the junction held 7 bases outside the gene matches. The CDR3 is 16 residues long. The germline V gene encodes CDR1 SGHTA and CDR2 FQGNSA. The DNA of the CDR3 is TGTGCCAGCAGCCCCCGGGACAGGGGCCTCAATCAGCCCCAGCATTTT. Amino acids: CASSPRDRGLNQPQHF.

There are many counts of this clonotype. The chain couples TRBV28 to TRBJ1-1; a possible D gene is TRBD1 (6 bases). V lost 3 bases and J 3 bases, leaving 20 bases between the germline ends. The CDR3 runs 17 residues. Germline values: CDR1 MDHEN, CDR2 SYDVKM. The CDR3 reads CASSFNIKGGGDTEAFF. The CDR3 nucleotides are TGTGCCAGCAGTTTTAACATCAAGGGGGGAGGGGACACTGAAGCTTTCTTT.

The rearrangement joins TRBV6-5 to TRBJ1-2, with D perhaps TRBD1 (6 bases). Between the trimmed V and J ends, which lost 3 bases and 0 bases, there was a span of 14 bases. The CDR3 runs to 16 residues. Germline CDR1 reads MNHEY; CDR2 reads SVGAGI. This chain's CDR3 is CASSYGGGTSNYGYTF. The CDR3 DNA is TGTGCCAGCAGTTATGGGGGGGGCACCTCTAACTATGGCTACACCTTC.

Only a few counts were recorded for this clonotype. This sequence joins TRBV6-1 and TRBJ1-1, with a weak D call TRBD1 (6 bases). CDR3 length equals 14 residues. CDR1 is MNHNS and CDR2 is SASEGT in the germline V gene. V was trimmed by 5 bases and J by 4 bases, leaving 14 bases between them. The chain's CDR3 is CASSPDRYLTEAFF. The CDR3 coding sequence is TGTGCCAGCAGTCCAGACAGGTATCTCACTGAAGCTTTCTTT.

This clonotype was found a few times. This chain links TRBV12-3 or TRBV12-4 with TRBJ2-4; no definite D call. This CDR3 has 16 amino acids. Between the trimmed V and J ends, which lost 3 bases and 0 bases, there was a span of 12 bases. The CDR3, as DNA: TGTGCCAGCAGTTTGACTGCTCCTAGAGCCAAAAACATTCAGTACTTC. This translates into CASSLTAPRAKNIQYF.

This clonotype has ten or more counts. J is TRBJ1-2 and V is TRBV12-3 or TRBV12-4; 9 bases fit TRBD1. V shed 5 bases and J 3 bases; nucleotides not matched to a gene: 10. The length of the CDR3 is 16 residues. CDR3 sequence (DNA): TGTGCCAGCAGTCCACCCGGGACAGGGTTGGACTATGGCTACACCTTC. Its protein is CASSPPGTGLDYGYTF.

This clonotype was detected only a few times. The chain is built from TRBV12-3 or TRBV12-4 and TRBJ1-2; possible D gene TRBD1, 6 bases. The CDR3 contains 11 residues. V was shortened by 6 bases and J by 12 bases, with 14 bases between the two germline ends. CDR3 sequence (DNA): TGTGCCAGCAGCCCGACGGGGGCGAACACCTTC. Translated, it gives CASSPTGANTF.

The table lists this clonotype with many counts. This chain uses TRBV20-1 with TRBJ2-7, with 9 positions matching TRBD2. Per germline, CDR1 DFQATT and CDR2 SNEGSKA (reference sequence). This CDR3 is built from 12 residues. Germline trimming cut 6 bases from V and 3 bases from J; bases unmatched to any gene: 3. Written as DNA, the CDR3 is TGCAGTGCCATAGCGGGGGACTACGAGCAGTACTTC. Its translation is CSAIAGDYEQYF.

This clonotype was seen ten or more times. The V call is TRBV20-1, the J call TRBJ2-7, with 9 bases identical to TRBD2. Germline trimming cut 3 bases from V and 7 bases from J; bases unmatched to any gene: 10. CDR3 length: 14 residues. Per germline, CDR1 DFQATT and CDR2 SNEGSKA (reference sequence). CDR3 loop: CSASSSGELGEQYF. The DNA for the CDR3 is TGCAGTGCTAGCTCTAGCGGGGAGCTCGGGGAGCAGTACTTC.

This clonotype showed up just a few times. The rearrangement links TRBV7-8 to TRBJ2-1, with no clear D. The germline V gene has CDR1 SGHVS and CDR2 FQNEAQ. The CDR3 runs to 13 residues. V lost 5 bases, J lost 8 bases, and 13 bases lay in between. The chain's CDR3 is CASSPVLHYEQFF. The CDR3 DNA sequence: TGTGCCAGCAGCCCTGTCCTGCACTATGAGCAGTTCTTC.

The chain joins TRBV5-6 to TRBJ1-3; D is unresolved. Germline V lookup: CDR1 SGHDT, CDR2 YYEEEE. The CDR3 extends over 15 amino acids. Trimming cost V 5 bases and J 0 bases, with 12 bases left between them. Here the CDR3 DNA reads TGTGCCAGCAGATATCAACGAAGCTCTGGAAACACCATATATTTT. Protein product: CASRYQRSSGNTIYF.

This clonotype appeared a few times. This chain uses TRBV7-2 with TRBJ1-4; the D is unclear. Germline V gene data show CDR1 as SGHTA and CDR2 as FQGNSA. V lost 3 bases, J lost 5 bases, and 10 bases lay in between. The CDR3 covers 14 residues. The CDR3 here is CASSFIVVNEKLFF. The CDR3, as DNA: TGTGCCAGCAGCTTTATCGTCGTAAATGAAAAACTGTTTTTT.

The chain uses TRBV6-1 and TRBJ2-4, with TRBD2 matching over 7 bases. The CDR3 extends over 13 amino acids. Looked up from germline, CDR1 is MNHNS and CDR2 is SASEGT. The trim removed 6 bases at V and 4 bases at J, leaving 3 bases unmatched. CDR3 region: CASRPSGKNIQYF. As DNA, the CDR3 is TGTGCCAGCAGACCTAGCGGAAAAAACATTCAGTACTTC.

This clonotype was observed at least ten times. The chain links TRBV7-9 to TRBJ1-2; D call uncertain. V shed 5 bases and J shed 8 bases, with 15 bases lying between them. Germline V lookup: CDR1 SEHNR, CDR2 FQNEAQ (reference sequence). The CDR3 runs to 13 residues. The CDR3 region is CASSLGEGGGYTF. Written as DNA, the CDR3 is TGTGCCAGCAGCCTCGGAGAGGGCGGCGGCTACACCTTC.

This clonotype was found many times. For the CDR3, the DNA is TGTGCCAGCAGTGGGACAACAAATTCACCCCTCCACTTT. This sequence encodes CASSGTTNSPLHF. The chain combines TRBV2 with TRBJ1-6; weak D call: TRBD1 (5 bases). Looked up from germline, CDR1 is SNHLY and CDR2 is FYNNEI. This CDR3 has 13 amino acids. V lost 4 bases, J lost 7 bases, and 8 bases lay in between.

The V gene is TRBV2, the J gene TRBJ2-6; TRBD2 matches at 8 bases. CDR1 and CDR2 from the germline V gene are SNHLY and FYNNEI. Trimming cost V 5 bases and J 4 bases; bases outside gene matches: 7. The CDR3 sequence is 16 residues long. DNA of the CDR3: TGTGCCAGCAGTCCGGGACTAGTAGTGGGGGCCAACGTCCTGACTTTC. Protein: CASSPGLVVGANVLTF. Variable domain in full (rest from reference TRBV2 and TRBJ2-6): EPEVTQTPSHQVTQMGQEVILRCVPISNHLYFYWYRQILGQKVEFLVSFYNNEISEKSEIFDDQFSVERPDGSNFTLKIRSTKLEDSAMYFCASSPGLVVGANVLTFGAGSRLTVL.